A selection of T cell receptor beta chains follows, all from one sample in a study of early T cells in non-severe SARS-CoV-2 infection. One entry per CDR3 protein, called by TCRdb with MiXCR from the 5' RACE reads. The sample includes more than 60,000 distinct CDR3 sequences, about 9% seen only once; the top ten take under 6.5%. Sequenced material: whole blood. All receptors come from an adult who was a healthcare worker with PCR-confirmed SARS-CoV-2 infection or an uninfected control (not recorded which). Each CDR3 is given with its conserved first and last residue. The D gene is left open where the match is weak. Not every row has a clone size; where given, it reads once, few, many or a size class.

d_gene	v_gene	j_gene	abundance	CDR3aa	CDR3nt
TRBD2	TRBV5-1	TRBJ2-2	few	CASTPRSASGAGELFF	TGCGCCAGCACCCCAAGGTCGGCTAGCGGGGCCGGGGAGCTGTTTTTT
-	TRBV29-1	TRBJ2-3	many	CSVDTSPSADTQYF	TGCAGCGTTGACACTAGCCCCTCCGCAGATACGCAGTATTTT
TRBD2	TRBV7-2	TRBJ2-1	-	CASSISGLASEQFF	TGTGCCAGCAGCATTAGCGGACTAGCTTCGGAGCAGTTCTTC
-	TRBV10-2	TRBJ2-3	-	CASSEYGDTQYF	TGCGCCAGCAGTGAGTACGGCGATACGCAGTATTTT
-	TRBV7-2	TRBJ2-3	-	CASSLAARAGRTDTQYF	TGTGCCAGCAGCTTAGCCGCCCGAGCGGGTCGGACAGATACGCAGTATTTT
-	TRBV4-3	TRBJ1-1	many	CASSQGLQGEAFF	TGCGCCAGCAGCCAAGGACTACAGGGCGAAGCTTTCTTT
-	TRBV7-3	TRBJ1-5	few	CASTLYNQPQHF	TGTGCCAGCACCCTATACAATCAGCCCCAGCATTTT
TRBD1	TRBV4-3	TRBJ2-5	few	CASSQGTGGQETQYF	TGCGCCAGCAGCCAAGGGACAGGAGGTCAAGAGACCCAGTACTTC
-	TRBV11-2	TRBJ2-5	many	CASSLGEKETQYF	TGTGCCAGCAGCTTAGGAGAGAAAGAGACCCAGTACTTC
TRBD1	TRBV6-6	TRBJ1-4	many	CASSYSLGQGNEKLFF	TGTGCCAGCAGTTACTCGTTGGGACAGGGGAATGAAAAACTGTTTTTT
-	TRBV7-3	TRBJ2-3	many	CASSDSYTDTQYF	TGTGCCAGCAGCGATTCCTACACAGATACGCAGTATTTT
-	TRBV10-3	TRBJ2-3	many	CAISENYRGGDTQYF	TGTGCCATCAGTGAGAACTACCGGGGCGGGGATACGCAGTATTTT
-	TRBV12-5	TRBJ1-6	many	CASGLEGPNSPLHF	TGTGCTAGTGGTTTGGAGGGGCCTAATTCACCCCTCCACTTT
-	TRBV15	TRBJ2-1	many	CATSRDVDFSSVAPSSYNEQFF	TGTGCCACCAGCAGAGATGTGGACTTCTCTAGCGTGGCCCCCTCCTCCTACAATGAGCAGTTCTTC
TRBD1	TRBV12-3/TRBV12-4	TRBJ2-7	few	CASSSGTATGQYF	TGTGCCAGCAGTTCCGGGACAGCTACGGGGCAGTACTTC
TRBD1	TRBV10-3	TRBJ1-2	-	CAINRGQGYGYTF	TGTGCCATCAACAGGGGGCAGGGCTATGGCTACACCTTC
-	TRBV2	TRBJ1-1	many	CASSENGLNTEAFF	TGTGCCAGCAGTGAAAACGGTTTGAACACTGAAGCTTTCTTT
-	TRBV4-3	TRBJ2-5	-	CASSGGPTQYF	TGCGCCAGCAGCGGGGGCCCCACCCAGTACTTC
-	TRBV3-1	TRBJ1-2	many	CASSQDAGRDGYTF	TGTGCCAGCAGCCAAGATGCAGGAAGAGATGGCTACACCTTC
TRBD2	TRBV3-1	TRBJ2-3	many	CASSLAGSTDTQYF	TGTGCCAGCAGCTTAGCGGGGAGCACAGATACGCAGTATTTT
-	TRBV12-3/TRBV12-4	TRBJ1-6	few	CASSSSGTAASPLHF	TGTGCCAGCAGTTCTTCCGGGACCGCGGCCTCACCCCTCCACTTT
TRBD1	TRBV5-1	TRBJ1-4	-	CASSARQGDNEKLFF	TGCGCCAGCAGCGCCCGCCAGGGGGATAATGAAAAACTGTTTTTT
-	TRBV27	TRBJ2-6	many	CASSPTRGANVLTF	TGTGCCAGCAGTCCCACCCGGGGGGCCAACGTCCTGACTTTC
-	TRBV19	TRBJ2-7	-	CASSMGHSYEQYF	TGTGCCAGTAGTATGGGGCACTCCTACGAGCAGTACTTC
TRBD2	TRBV3-1	TRBJ2-2	-	CASSHRTSGSYGELFF	TGTGCCAGCAGCCACCGGACTAGCGGGAGTTACGGGGAGCTGTTTTTT